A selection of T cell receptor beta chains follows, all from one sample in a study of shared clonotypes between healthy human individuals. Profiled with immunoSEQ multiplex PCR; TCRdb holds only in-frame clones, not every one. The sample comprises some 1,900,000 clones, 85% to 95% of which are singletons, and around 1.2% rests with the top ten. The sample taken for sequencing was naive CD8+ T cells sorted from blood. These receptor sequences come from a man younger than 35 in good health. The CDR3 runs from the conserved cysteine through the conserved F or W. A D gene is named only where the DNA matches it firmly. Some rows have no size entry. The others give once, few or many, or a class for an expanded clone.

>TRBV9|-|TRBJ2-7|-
CASSVAPLGTYEQYF
TGTGCCAGCAGCGTAGCCCCCTTGGGAACCTACGAGCAGTACTTC
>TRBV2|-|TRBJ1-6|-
CATAQGFGNSPLHF
TGTGCCACGGCACAGGGTTTCGGTAATTCACCCCTCCACTTT
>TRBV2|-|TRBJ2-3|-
CASRGQQGTDTQYF
TGTGCCAGCAGGGGACAACAAGGCACAGATACGCAGTATTTT
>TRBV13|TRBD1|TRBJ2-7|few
CASRVKGQDPYEQYF
TGTGCCAGCAGGGTAAAGGGACAGGACCCCTACGAGCAGTACTTC
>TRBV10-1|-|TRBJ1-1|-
CASSLGQNTEAFF
TGCGCCAGCAGTCTGGGCCAGAACACTGAAGCTTTCTTT
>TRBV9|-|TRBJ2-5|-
CASSGGPGEETQYF
TGTGCCAGCAGTGGAGGCCCGGGAGAAGAGACCCAGTACTTC
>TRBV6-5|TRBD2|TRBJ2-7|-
CASSWREGSYEQYF
TGTGCCAGCAGTTGGCGGGAGGGCTCCTACGAGCAGTACTTC
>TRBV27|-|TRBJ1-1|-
CASRQRGSPGTEAFF
TGTGCCAGCCGACAGCGCGGAAGCCCGGGCACTGAAGCTTTCTTT
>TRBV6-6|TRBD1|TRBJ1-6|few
CASSSGQGSSPLHF
TGTGCCAGCAGTTCCGGACAGGGGAGTTCACCCCTCCACTTT
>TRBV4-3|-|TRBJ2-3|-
CASSQGTPTGTVELTQYF
TGCGCCAGCAGCCAAGGGACCCCGACCGGGACCGTTGAACTTACGCAGTATTTT
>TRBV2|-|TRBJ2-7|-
CATTEDEDSAQYF
TGTGCCACCACGGAAGATGAGGACAGCGCGCAGTACTTC
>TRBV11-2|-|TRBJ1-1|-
CASSLYFSWNTEAFF
TGTGCCAGCAGCTTATATTTCAGCTGGAACACTGAAGCTTTCTTT
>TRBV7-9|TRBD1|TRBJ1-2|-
CASSQGGGGYTF
TGTGCCAGCAGCCAGGGGGGTGGAGGCTACACCTTC
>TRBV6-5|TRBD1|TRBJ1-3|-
CASTPGGLSGNTIYF
TGTGCCAGCACCCCAGGGGGCTTGAGTGGAAACACCATATATTTT
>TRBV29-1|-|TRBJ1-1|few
CSVEGTEAFF
TGCAGCGTTGAAGGCACTGAAGCTTTCTTT
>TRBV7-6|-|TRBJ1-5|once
CASSSSQGSQPQHF
TGTGCCAGCAGCTCAAGTCAGGGTAGTCAGCCCCAGCATTTT
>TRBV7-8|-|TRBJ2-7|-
CASSLGVGVGYEQYF
TGTGCCAGCAGCTTAGGAGTAGGGGTGGGTTACGAGCAGTACTTC
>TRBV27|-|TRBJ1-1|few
CASSLNGGNTEAFF
TGTGCCAGCAGTCTCAATGGAGGGAACACTGAAGCTTTCTTT
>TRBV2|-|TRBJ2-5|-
CASSASFSETQYF
TGTGCCAGCAGTGCGTCCTTCAGCGAGACCCAGTACTTC
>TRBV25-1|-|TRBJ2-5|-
CASSEYVQETQYF
TGTGCCAGCAGTGAATACGTACAAGAGACCCAGTACTTC
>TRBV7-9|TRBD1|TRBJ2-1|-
CASSVPTGSESYNEQFF
TGTGCCAGCAGCGTCCCGACAGGGTCCGAGTCCTACAATGAGCAGTTCTTC
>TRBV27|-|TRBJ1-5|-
CASSLQGRHQPQHF
TGTGCCAGCAGTCTCCAGGGGCGGCATCAGCCCCAGCATTTT
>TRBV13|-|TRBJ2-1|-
CASSLGTPNEQFF
TGTGCCAGCAGCTTAGGGACCCCCAATGAGCAGTTCTTC